A single sample is the source of the 26 T cell receptor beta chains below, sequenced in a study of CD8+CD57+ T cells in acquired aplastic anemia. Genomic DNA, the template, was used for profiling of the TCR beta VDJ and CDR3. MiXCR, run by TCRdb on the reads, gives a single entry per CDR3 protein. The sample shows approximately 57,000 distinct CDR3 sequences, around 50% of them seen only once. CD8+CD57+ cell expansion, shown by flow cytometry, had occurred in the patients selected for sequencing. Sequenced material: sorted CD4+, CD8+, or CD8+CD57+ T cells (not recorded which) from PBMCs. The receptors come from a human donor with aplastic anemia.

The chain joins TRBV13 to TRBJ1-1; D ambiguous. V gave up 3 bases and J gave up 4 bases, with 6 bases separating them. Germline CDR1 reads PRHDT; CDR2 reads FYEKMQ (reference sequence). This CDR3 comprises 12 residues. CDR3 bases: TGTGCCAGCAGCTTTTCGGCCACTGAAGCTTTCTTT. This encodes CASSFSATEAFF.

In its sample, this clonotype ranks as medium-sized. V and J are TRBV10-3 and TRBJ2-7; 7 positions agree with TRBD1. The germline V gene has CDR1 ENHRY and CDR2 SYGVKD. Trimming took 6 bases from V and 1 from J; bases not matched to a gene: 9. The length of the CDR3 is 15 residues. CDR3 nucleotides: TGTGCCATCAGCGACGCAGGGGGTAGGTCCTACGAGCAGTACTTC. Translation gives CAISDAGGRSYEQYF.

This clonotype was observed at least ten times. The rearrangement joins TRBV11-2 to TRBJ2-1; no clear D gene. This CDR3 is built from 15 residues. CDR1 is SGHAT, CDR2 FQNNGV, per germline. V was trimmed by 3 bases and J by 7 bases, leaving 16 bases between them. The CDR3 sequence: CASSLSVGFGNEQFF. In DNA, the CDR3 is TGTGCCAGCAGCTTGTCCGTGGGCTTTGGGAATGAGCAGTTCTTC.

The V and J genes are TRBV10-2 and TRBJ2-7; D possibly corresponds to TRBD1 (6 bases). This CDR3 is built from 14 residues. Germline V gives CDR1 WSHSY, CDR2 SAAADI. Trimming pared 6 bases from V and 1 base from J, leaving 13 bases between. CDR3 residues: CASRYTGTSYEQYF. The CDR3 coding sequence is TGCGCCAGCAGATATACCGGGACATCCTACGAGCAGTACTTC.

Note on this clonotype: A single base separates this from a much larger clone, so it may be a read error. The gene calls are TRBV7-2 and TRBJ1-5, with TRBD1 identical over 7 bases. Germline V lookup: CDR1 SGHTA, CDR2 FQGNSA. This CDR3 spans 14 amino acids. In nucleotides, the CDR3 is TGTCCCAGCAGCTTAGAACAGGGGAGTCAGCCCCAGCATTTT. Amino acid sequence: CPSSLEQGSQPQHF.

About this clonotype itself: Mismatch with germline at one junction end may stem from a read error. The rearrangement joins TRBV13 to TRBJ1-2, with TRBD1 matching over 8 bases. The germline V gene has CDR1 PRHDT and CDR2 FYEKMQ (reference sequence). This CDR3 comprises 14 residues. CDR3 sequence reads: CTSTLTGVNYGYTF. The CDR3 region has the DNA TGTACCAGCACCTTGACAGGGGTCAACTATGGCTACACCTTC.

About this clonotype: Possible read error: a much larger clone is one base away. The chain links TRBV12-5 to TRBJ1-4, with 7 nucleotides matching TRBD1. The germline CDR1 and CDR2 sequences are LGHNT and FRNRAP. The CDR3 is 14 amino acids. The DNA for the CDR3 is TGTGCTGGTGGTTCGGGACAGTTTAATGAAAAACTGTTTTTT. It codes for CAGGSGQFNEKLFF.

The gene calls are TRBV10-2 and TRBJ1-1, with a tentative D call TRBD1 (5 bases). The CDR3 has 13 amino acids. Per germline, CDR1 WSHSY and CDR2 SAAADI. Trimming stripped 4 bases from V and 7 bases from J, with 13 bases between. For the CDR3, the DNA is TGCGCCAGCAGTGGGGGGGGAGGCCGTGAAGCTTTCTTT. Protein sequence: CASSGGGGREAFF.

The V call is TRBV29-1, the J call TRBJ2-7; D is uncertain. The ends were cut back, 7 bases at V and 3 bases at J, with 10 bases in the middle. This CDR3 is 11 amino acids long. In germline, CDR1 is SQVTM, CDR2 ANQGSEA. In nucleotides, the CDR3 is TGCAGCGCTCGCGAGGACTACGAGCAGTACTTC. Amino acid sequence: CSAREDYEQYF.

With regard to this clonotype: A much larger clone lies a single base off, so this may be a read error. It is likely a read error, because the conserved phenylalanine at the end of the CDR3 is missing. The chain carries TRBV6-5 and TRBJ2-3; TRBD1 is a possible D gene (5 bases). V was clipped by 3 bases and J by 4 bases, with 14 bases between them. Germline V gene data show CDR1 as MNHEY and CDR2 as SVGAGI. The CDR3 is made up of 15 amino acids. The CDR3 nucleotides are TGTGCCAGCAGTTATGGGGCGACGAGCGCAGATACGCAGTATTCT. It is translated as CASSYGATSADTQYS.

This rearrangement joins TRBV24-1 to TRBJ2-1; D is unresolved. Germline loops: CDR1 KGHDR, CDR2 SFDVKD. CDR3 size: 14 residues. Deletions cut 5 bases from V and 0 bases from J, with 7 bases between. CDR3 region: CATSGHTSYNEQFF. For the CDR3, the DNA is TGTGCCACCAGTGGACACACCTCCTACAATGAGCAGTTCTTC.

The chain is built from TRBV24-1 and TRBJ1-5; possibly TRBD1 for D (5 bases). The CDR3 extends over 16 amino acids. V lost 4 bases and J 1 base, leaving 13 bases between the germline ends. Germline CDR1 KGHDR, CDR2 SFDVKD. The CDR3 DNA reads TGTGCCACCAGTGACCAACGGGCAGGGAGCAATCAGCCCCAGCATTTT. It yields the protein CATSDQRAGSNQPQHF.

The rearrangement links TRBV7-8 to TRBJ1-1; no clear D. This CDR3 has 12 residues. V lost 4 bases to trimming and J lost 3 bases, with 6 bases between them. From germline, CDR1 is SGHVS and CDR2 FQNEAQ. In nucleotides, the CDR3 is TGTGCCAGCAGCTCCGTGGACACTGAAGCTTTCTTT. This translates into CASSSVDTEAFF.

This clonotype has ten or more counts. The genes are TRBV5-4 and TRBJ2-6; TRBD1 matches 7 bases. CDR1 is SGHNT and CDR2 is YYREEE in the germline V gene (reference sequence). CDR3 length: 17 residues. Trimming removed 2 bases from V and 17 bases from J; junction bases left unmatched: 22. The DNA for the CDR3 is TGTGCCAGCAGCTTAAATAAGCCCCGGACAGGTCGCCTAGGTTTGACTTTC. As protein: CASSLNKPRTGRLGLTF.

In its sample, this clonotype was seen a few times. One end of the junction fails to match germline, which may point to a read error. V is TRBV10-3 and J is TRBJ2-5; 12 bases are a match to TRBD2. Germline V lookup: CDR1 ENHRY, CDR2 SYGVKD. This CDR3 is 18 amino acids long. The CDR3 nucleotides are TGTGCCAGCAGTTACTCAACTGCTAGCGGGGGGGATCAAGAGACCCAGTACTTC. The encoded protein is CASSYSTASGGDQETQYF.

The rearrangement joins TRBV15 to TRBJ1-1, with D hard to call. This CDR3 is 16 amino acids long. The germline V gene has CDR1 LNHNV and CDR2 YYDKDF (reference sequence). The ends were cut back, 0 bases at V and 0 bases at J, with 11 bases in the middle. The CDR3 spells CATSRDFRRMNTEAFF. Written as DNA, the CDR3 is TGTGCCACCAGCAGAGATTTCAGGAGAATGAACACTGAAGCTTTCTTT.

This clonotype appeared many times. One end of the junction fails to match germline, which may point to a read error. This chain joins TRBV7-9 and TRBJ1-1; no firm D call. The CDR3 consists of 13 residues. From germline, CDR1 is SEHNR and CDR2 FQNEAQ (reference sequence). CDR3 in amino acids: CASSLSWGTEAFF. The CDR3 DNA is TGCGCCAGCAGCTTGTCATGGGGAACTGAAGCTTTCTTT.

The rearrangement uses TRBV19 and TRBJ2-2; D remains unclear. Germline V gene data show CDR1 as LNHDA and CDR2 as SQIVND (reference sequence). The CDR3 extends over 13 amino acids. V lost 8 bases and J lost 0, with 7 bases in between. This CDR3 reads CASPRPNTGELFF. CDR3 sequence (DNA): TGTGCCAGTCCGCGACCGAACACCGGGGAGCTGTTTTTT. Supplemented by reference TRBV19 and TRBJ2-2, the full variable domain reads DGGITQSPKYLFRKEGQNVTLSCEQNLNHDAMYWYRQDPGQGLRLIYYSQIVNDFQKGDIAEGYSVSREKKESFPLTVTSAQKNPTAFYLCASPRPNTGELFFGEGSRLTVL.

Concerning this clonotype itself: A single base separates this from a much larger clone, so it may be a read error. The gene calls are TRBV10-3 and TRBJ2-5; TRBD1 is a possible D gene (5 bases). Germline CDR1 ENHRY, CDR2 SYGVKD. The V end lost 3 bases, the J end lost 1 base, and 12 bases lay between the germline ends. This CDR3 has 15 amino acids. The chain's CDR3 is CAISEAETVQETQYF. CDR3 DNA: TGTGCCATCAGTGAAGCTGAGACAGTCCAAGAGACCCAGTACTTC.

The table lists this clonotype with many counts. CDR3 loop: CASGLVPSGVGNEQFF. The CDR3, as DNA: TGTGCTAGTGGTTTGGTACCGTCAGGGGTCGGGAATGAGCAGTTCTTC. This chain joins TRBV12-5 and TRBJ2-1; D is perhaps TRBD1 (6 bases). The germline V gene encodes CDR1 LGHNT and CDR2 FRNRAP. The CDR3 consists of 16 residues. Trimming pared 0 bases from V and 7 bases from J, leaving 16 bases between.

This clonotype came up many times. The gene calls are TRBV4-1 and TRBJ2-1; D possibly matches TRBD1 or TRBD2 (6 bases each). Per the germline V gene, CDR1 is MGHRA and CDR2 is YSYEKL. V dropped 0 bases and J dropped 3 bases, with 12 bases sitting between them. CDR3 size: 16 residues. In nucleotides, the CDR3 is TGCGCCAGCAGCCAAGATTGGGGGGCCTACTACAATGAGCAGTTCTTC. Its translation is CASSQDWGAYYNEQFF.

This clonotype has a count of ten or more. CDR3 DNA: TGCAGTGCTAGAGAGGTAGCCAAAAACATTCAGTACTTC. It translates to CSAREVAKNIQYF. The gene calls are TRBV20-1 and TRBJ2-4, with D unclear. The CDR3 extends over 13 amino acids. Deletions cut 0 bases from V and 0 bases from J, with 3 bases between. Looked up from germline, CDR1 is DFQATT and CDR2 is SNEGSKA (reference sequence).

This clonotype was seen at least ten times. The J gene is TRBJ1-5, the V gene TRBV6-1; D may be TRBD1 (5 bases). Trimming removed 2 bases at V and 6 bases at J, with 14 bases between. This CDR3 contains 15 residues. Germline V lookup: CDR1 MNHNS, CDR2 SASEGT. This chain's CDR3 is CASSERRGVGQPQHF. The CDR3 region has the DNA TGTGCCAGCAGTGAAAGGAGGGGAGTTGGTCAGCCCCAGCATTTT.

The V gene is TRBV2, the J gene TRBJ2-1; D ambiguous. Germline V gives CDR1 SNHLY, CDR2 FYNNEI. V shed 1 base and J shed 0 bases, with 7 bases lying between them. This CDR3 spans 15 amino acids. CDR3 residues: CASSEEANSYNEQFF. CDR3 in DNA: TGTGCCAGCAGTGAAGAGGCGAACTCCTACAATGAGCAGTTCTTC.

This clonotype is medium-sized by share. The chain uses TRBV25-1 and TRBJ1-1, with a tentative D call TRBD1 (5 bases). The germline CDR1 and CDR2 sequences are MGHDK and SYGVNS. The V end lost 4 bases, the J end lost 4 bases, and 13 bases lay between the germline ends. This CDR3 region has 14 residues. In DNA form, the CDR3 reads TGTGCCAGCAGTGCTCCGGGACTCGGCACTGAAGCTTTCTTT. Residues: CASSAPGLGTEAFF.

This clonotype has at least ten counts. The chain couples TRBV3-1 to TRBJ1-5; D is perhaps TRBD1 (5 bases). The CDR3 sequence is 14 residues long. Germline CDR1 and CDR2: LGHDT and YNNKEL (reference sequence). V was shortened by 2 bases and J by 6 bases, with 11 bases between the two germline ends. For the CDR3, the DNA is TGTGCCAGCAGCCAAAAACCTAGGGGTCAGCCCCAGCATTTT. Translation gives CASSQKPRGQPQHF.